This T cell receptor (beta chain) was found in a study of shared T cell receptors in the human thymus. Germline V gene data show CDR1 as MGHRA and CDR2 as YSYEKL. The CDR3 sequence is 17 residues long. V trimming: 0 bases; J trimming: 8 bases; junction bases outside the gene matches: 11. The assay was immunoSEQ multiplex PCR, and TCRdb's table has in-frame clones only and misses some. The table records some 700,000 clones, 70% to 90% of them present only once. This clone came up a few times. These data were likewise used in another study, on human thymus T cells. That study reports: Thymus tissue was removed during corrective cardiac surgery.

The specimen was thymocytes. The V call is TRBV4-1, the J call TRBJ1-4; 8 bases match TRBD1. The TCR comes from a girl under three years old with a congenital heart defect. CDR3 in amino acids: CASSQDPRQGFREKLFF. CDR3 bases: TGCGCCAGCAGCCAAGATCCCCGACAGGGGTTCAGGGAAAAACTGTTTTTT.